These 27 T cell receptor beta chains were sequenced from one sample in a study of blood T cell repertoires in COVID-19. Assay used: immunoSEQ multiplex PCR; TCRdb lists only in-frame clones, some missing. Here the sample spans roughly 110,000 clones, about 84% being singletons. Sequencing was performed on peripheral blood. The receptor set was obtained from a man aged 50 to 59 with acute or convalescent COVID-19.

The chain carries TRBV10-3 and TRBJ1-2, with D maybe TRBD1 (6 bases). V was clipped by 2 bases and J by 5 bases, with 9 bases between them. Germline values: CDR1 ENHRY, CDR2 SYGVKD. This CDR3 comprises 13 residues. CDR3 loop: CAISEGQIYGYTF. The CDR3 bases are TGTGCCATCAGTGAGGGACAGATTTATGGCTACACCTTC.

This sequence joins TRBV19 and TRBJ1-5, with 10 bases that match TRBD1. With V trimmed by 5 bases and J by 2 bases, 9 bases remained unmatched. CDR1 LNHDA and CDR2 SQIVND come from the germline V gene (reference sequence). This CDR3 is 17 amino acids long. The CDR3 region has the DNA TGTGCCAGTAGTTACCGGGACAGGGGTTTGGGCAATCAGCCCCAGCATTTT. Protein: CASSYRDRGLGNQPQHF.

This clone was seen more than once but under ten times. The rearrangement uses TRBV2 and TRBJ1-4; 9 bases align to TRBD1. The CDR3 consists of 15 residues. The germline V gene encodes CDR1 SNHLY and CDR2 FYNNEI. Germline trimming cut 6 bases from V and 3 bases from J; bases unmatched to any gene: 5. Written as DNA, the CDR3 is TGTGCCAGCAGCCCACAGGGGGCCCCTAATGAAAAACTGTTTTTT. Its translation: CASSPQGAPNEKLFF. The full variable domain, in which reference TRBV2 and TRBJ1-4 provide the parts outside the CDR3, is EPEVTQTPSHQVTQMGQEVILRCVPISNHLYFYWYRQILGQKVEFLVSFYNNEISEKSEIFDDQFSVERPDGSNFTLKIRSTKLEDSAMYFCASSPQGAPNEKLFFGSGTQLSVL.

This clone has just a few counts. The V gene is TRBV19, the J gene TRBJ1-6; D might be TRBD1 (5 bases). Trimming cost V 6 bases and J 10 bases, with 13 bases left between them. CDR1 LNHDA and CDR2 SQIVND come from the germline V gene (reference sequence). This CDR3 region has 13 residues. CDR3 coding DNA: TGTGCCAGTAGCATCCCCCAGGGATCACCCCTCCACTTT. Protein sequence: CASSIPQGSPLHF.

In this sample, this clone turned up a few times. The rearrangement uses TRBV5-1 and TRBJ1-1; a weak D match, TRBD1 (5 bases). The germline V gene has CDR1 SGHRS and CDR2 YFSETQ. The CDR3 runs to 14 residues. Trimming stripped 0 bases from V and 1 base from J, with 7 bases between. CDR3 amino acids: CASSLGTTNTEAFF. CDR3 nucleotides: TGCGCCAGCAGCTTGGGGACAACGAACACTGAAGCTTTCTTT.

The V and J genes are TRBV9 and TRBJ2-3, with 8 positions matching TRBD1. This CDR3 spans 16 amino acids. Trimming took 3 bases from V and 0 from J; bases not matched to a gene: 6. Germline CDR1 is SGDLS and CDR2 is YYNGEE. The CDR3 protein is CASSASGGPSTDTQYF. CDR3 bases: TGTGCCAGCAGCGCCTCAGGGGGCCCAAGCACAGATACGCAGTATTTT.

The chain uses TRBV6-6 and TRBJ2-1; TRBD1 matches at 9 bases. The trim removed 9 bases at V and 7 bases at J, leaving 10 bases unmatched. This CDR3 is 14 amino acids long. Germline CDR1 reads MNHNY; CDR2 reads SVGAGI (reference sequence). The CDR3 is CASIGTGKRNEQFF. CDR3 coding DNA: TGTGCCAGTATCGGGACAGGGAAACGGAATGAGCAGTTCTTC.

This clone was seen once. This chain connects TRBV6-1 to TRBJ1-2; D is unclear. The germline V and J ends were trimmed by 1 base and 7 bases, with 16 bases remaining between them. The CDR3 contains 15 residues. Germline assignment: CDR1 MNHNS and CDR2 SASEGT. For the CDR3, the DNA is TGTGCCAGCAGTGAAGTAACCGGCCCTCGGAGTGGCTACACCTTC. Its protein is CASSEVTGPRSGYTF.

The chain links TRBV11-2 to TRBJ1-3, with D possibly being TRBD1 (6 bases). Germline CDR1 SGHAT, CDR2 FQNNGV. CDR3 length: 15 residues. Trimming took off 2 bases at V and 4 bases at J, with 12 bases between the two ends. Written as DNA, the CDR3 is TGTGCCAGCAGCTTACCCGGGACAAGAGGAAACACCATATATTTT. Translation: CASSLPGTRGNTIYF.

J is TRBJ1-5 and V is TRBV10-1; D might be TRBD1 (5 bases). V lost 4 bases, J lost 2 bases, and 12 bases lay in between. CDR1 is WNHNN, CDR2 SYGVQD, per germline (reference sequence). CDR3 length: 15 amino acids. This CDR3 is CASSGTGGGNQPQHF. In DNA form, the CDR3 reads TGCGCCAGCAGTGGTACGGGGGGAGGCAATCAGCCCCAGCATTTT.

This chain joins TRBV24-1 and TRBJ2-2, with 7 nucleotides matching TRBD1. This CDR3 spans 14 amino acids. The germline V gene encodes CDR1 KGHDR and CDR2 SFDVKD. V was clipped by 6 bases and J by 5 bases; unmatched bases: 5. For the CDR3, the DNA is TGTGCCACCAGTCAAAGGGGGCGAACCGGGGAGCTGTTTTTT. Translated, it gives CATSQRGRTGELFF.

The chain recombines TRBV5-5 with TRBJ1-1; D uncertain. CDR3 length: 15 amino acids. V shed 0 bases and J shed 1 base, with 10 bases lying between them. Per germline, CDR1 SGHKS and CDR2 YYEKEE (reference sequence). CDR3 DNA sequence: TGTGCCAGCAGCTTGGCCTTCCCAGAGAACACTGAAGCTTTCTTT. Protein sequence: CASSLAFPENTEAFF.

The chain recombines TRBV5-1 with TRBJ1-4, with a possible D match to TRBD1 (5 bases). The V gene's germline CDR1 is SGHRS and CDR2 YFSETQ. The CDR3 spans 14 residues. The germline V and J ends were trimmed by 5 bases and 14 bases, with 22 bases remaining between them. CDR3 in DNA: TGCGCCAGCAGACCGGCACTGGGGCTGGAGGGGCTGTTTTTT. Its translation is CASRPALGLEGLFF.

The genes are TRBV5-6 and TRBJ1-2; the match to TRBD1 covers 9 bases. Losses at the gene ends were 3 bases for V and 2 bases for J; bases not matched to a gene: 5. CDR1 is SGHDT and CDR2 is YYEEEE in the germline V gene. The CDR3 has 15 amino acids. The CDR3 DNA is TGTGCCAGCAGCTGGGACAGGGACGCGAACTATGGCTACACCTTC. Translation gives CASSWDRDANYGYTF. The full variable domain, its missing parts supplied by reference TRBV5-6 and TRBJ1-2, is DAGVTQSPTHLIKTRGQQVTLRCSPKSGHDTVSWYQQALGQGPQFIFQYYEEEERQRGNFPDRFSGHQFPNYSSELNVNALLLGDSALYLCASSWDRDANYGYTFGSGTRLTVV.

The CDR3 DNA follows: TGTGCCAGCACTCGGGGTAATAGCAATCAGCCCCAGCATTTT. Protein product: CASTRGNSNQPQHF. The V gene is TRBV2, the J gene TRBJ1-5; D is uncertain. Germline V gives CDR1 SNHLY, CDR2 FYNNEI. The CDR3 extends over 14 amino acids. V lost 7 bases, J lost 0 bases, and 10 bases lay in between.

This clone was seen only once. The rearrangement joins TRBV14 to TRBJ2-1, with 7 positions matching TRBD1. CDR1 is SGHDN, CDR2 FVKESK, per germline. This CDR3 contains 17 residues. V lost 3 bases and J lost 3; bases outside the gene matches: 11. The CDR3 nucleotides are TGTGCCAGCAGCCACCGGACAGGCAGTTACCTCTACAATGAGCAGTTCTTC. Its translation is CASSHRTGSYLYNEQFF.

V gene TRBV19 combines with J gene TRBJ1-6; no reliable D call. The CDR3 loop spans 15 amino acids. V was cut by 5 bases and J by 0 bases, with 8 bases left in between. Germline V gene data show CDR1 as LNHDA and CDR2 as SQIVND (reference sequence). The DNA of the CDR3 is TGTGCCAGTAGTCATGAGAGCTCCTATAATTCACCCCTCCACTTT. This codes for CASSHESSYNSPLHF. Full variable domain (missing parts from reference TRBV19 and TRBJ1-6): DGGITQSPKYLFRKEGQNVTLSCEQNLNHDAMYWYRQDPGQGLRLIYYSQIVNDFQKGDIAEGYSVSREKKESFPLTVTSAQKNPTAFYLCASSHESSYNSPLHFGNGTRLTVT.

This sequence joins TRBV5-4 and TRBJ1-6; D is perhaps TRBD1 (5 bases). CDR3 size: 19 residues. V was pared by 0 bases and J by 6 bases, with 22 bases between. Germline loops: CDR1 SGHNT, CDR2 YYREEE (reference sequence). CDR3 sequence: CASSLAYVVGGVPNSPLHF. The CDR3 DNA reads TGTGCCAGCAGCTTGGCCTACGTTGTCGGGGGGGTTCCTAATTCACCCCTCCACTTT.

The V call is TRBV5-1, the J call TRBJ1-1; 10 bases fit TRBD1. This CDR3 contains 16 residues. Germline lookup yields CDR1 SGHRS and CDR2 YFSETQ. With 4 bases clipped from V and 4 bases from J, the junction kept 10 bases outside the gene matches. This chain's CDR3 is CASSLSQTGGGTEAFF. CDR3 nucleotides: TGCGCCAGCAGCCTCTCTCAGACAGGGGGCGGCACTGAAGCTTTCTTT. The whole variable domain, filled in from reference TRBV5-1 and TRBJ1-1, reads KAGVTQTPRYLIKTRGQQVTLSCSPISGHRSVSWYQQTPGQGLQFLFEYFSETQRNKGNFPGRFSGRQFSNSRSEMNVSTLELGDSALYLCASSLSQTGGGTEAFFGQGTRLTVV.

This clone was picked up one time. This chain uses TRBV3-1 (or the pseudogene TRBV3-2) with TRBJ2-5; a weak D match, TRBD2 (5 bases). This CDR3 spans 15 amino acids. Germline assignment: CDR1 LGHDT and CDR2 YNNKEL (reference sequence). The V and J ends lost 4 bases and 0 bases respectively, with 12 bases between them. The CDR3 DNA reads TGTGCCAGCAGCCCATCTCTAGCTAACCAAGAGACCCAGTACTTC. It translates to CASSPSLANQETQYF.

The chain joins TRBV2 to TRBJ2-3, with 12 bases identical to TRBD2. Losses at the gene ends were 3 bases for V and 12 bases for J; bases not matched to a gene: 7. CDR3 length equals 14 residues. The germline gives CDR1 SNHLY, CDR2 FYNNEI. CDR3 amino acids: CASSDRTSGAHQYF. The CDR3, as DNA: TGTGCCAGCAGTGATCGGACTAGCGGGGCGCATCAGTATTTT.

V gene TRBV28 combines with J gene TRBJ1-4; 9 nucleotides agree with TRBD1. With 2 bases clipped from V and 8 bases from J, the junction kept 6 bases outside the gene matches. CDR3 length: 15 amino acids. Germline CDR1 MDHEN, CDR2 SYDVKM. CDR3 in DNA: TGTGCCAGCAGTTTAACCGGACAGGGGATAGAAAAACTGTTTTTT. Translated, it gives CASSLTGQGIEKLFF.

The chain is built from TRBV28 and TRBJ1-5, with D perhaps matching TRBD1 (5 bases). Per the germline V gene, CDR1 is MDHEN and CDR2 is SYDVKM. The V end lost 10 bases, the J end lost 4 bases, and 17 bases lay between the germline ends. The CDR3 loop spans 14 amino acids. The CDR3 spells CAIVGGTANQPQHF. CDR3 coding DNA: TGTGCCATCGTTGGCGGGACGGCAAATCAGCCCCAGCATTTT.

This clone was seen only a few times. The chain combines TRBV24-1 with TRBJ1-2, with D maybe TRBD1 (5 bases). V was shortened by 5 bases and J by 1 base, with 10 bases between the two germline ends. CDR3 length: 14 amino acids. The germline V gene has CDR1 KGHDR and CDR2 SFDVKD. This CDR3 is CATSGPGNNYGYTF. CDR3 coding DNA: TGTGCCACCAGTGGGCCAGGGAATAACTATGGCTACACCTTC.

The V call is TRBV4-2, the J call TRBJ2-6; weak D call: TRBD2 (6 bases). This CDR3 is built from 18 residues. Germline values: CDR1 LGHNA, CDR2 YNFKEQ. V was clipped by 4 bases and J by 0 bases, with 16 bases between them. As DNA, the CDR3 is TGTGCCAGCAGCCGCGGGACTCTCGGAATCTCTGGGGCCAACGTCCTGACTTTC. Its protein product is CASSRGTLGISGANVLTF.

This clone came up a few times. The genes are TRBV28 and TRBJ1-2, with 8 bases fitting TRBD1. The CDR3 extends over 13 amino acids. With V trimmed by 3 bases and J by 7 bases, 4 bases remained unmatched. Per the germline V gene, CDR1 is MDHEN and CDR2 is SYDVKM. The CDR3 loop is CASSLPGGVGYTF. The CDR3 bases are TGTGCCAGCAGTTTGCCAGGGGGCGTTGGCTACACCTTC.

The chain is built from TRBV15 and TRBJ2-6; D is undetermined. There are 15 residues in the CDR3. V was cut by 3 bases and J by 4 bases, with 10 bases left in between. Per germline, CDR1 LNHNV and CDR2 YYDKDF (reference sequence). The CDR3 reads CATSSLGPGANVLTF. The CDR3 nucleotides are TGTGCCACCAGCAGCCTAGGTCCCGGGGCCAACGTCCTGACTTTC.